The T cell receptor (beta chain) described here comes from a study of blood T cell repertoires in COVID-19. Study background: PBMCs, B-cell-depleted T cells, or T cells provided the cDNA or gDNA that made up the material.

Unmatched junction bases numbered 6, after V lost 1 base and J lost 4 bases. Germline V gives CDR1 SGHRS, CDR2 YFSETQ. CDR3 length: 16 amino acids. TCRdb's table, derived via immunoSEQ multiplex PCR, lists solely in-frame clones and lacks some. Among about 480,000 clones listed, less than 90% were seen once. Input material: peripheral blood. This sequence was found in a woman between 50 and 59 years old with COVID-19, enrolled during active disease. The rearrangement uses TRBV5-1 and TRBJ2-3, with 10 bases aligning to TRBD2. CDR3 protein: CASSLSSGGGSDTQYF. The CDR3 DNA is TGCGCCAGCAGCTTGTCTAGCGGGGGCGGATCAGATACGCAGTATTTT.